This T cell receptor (beta chain) was found in a study of blood T cell repertoires in COVID-19. Study summary: There were acute and convalescent COVID-19 samples, and they came from the United States, Italy and Spain. PBMCs, B-cell-depleted T cells, or T cells provided the cDNA or gDNA that made up the material.

CDR1 is MNHNS and CDR2 is SASEGT in the germline V gene. The CDR3 sequence is 15 residues long. Trimming shortened V by 0 bases and J by 0 bases, and 9 bases separated the two germline ends. In the authors' workflow: Reference gene primers were amplified, and this amplification served to estimate nucleated cell counts. The data were produced by immunoSEQ multiplex PCR, yet TCRdb's version contains in-frame clones alone and is incomplete. The DNA was the basis for D and trimming; V, J and clone size are from that table. The data contain 200,000 or so clones, around 84% of them singletons. V usage is TRBV6-1 and J usage is TRBJ2-7, with D possibly being TRBD2 (6 bases). The specimen was peripheral blood. This TCR was recovered from a human donor in a cohort sampled during active COVID-19. The CDR3: CASSEARTNSYEQYF. In DNA, the CDR3 is TGTGCCAGCAGTGAAGCCAGGACTAACTCCTACGAGCAGTACTTC.